These 20 T cell receptor beta chains were all obtained from the same sample, sequenced in a study of breast tumors, draining lymph nodes, adjacent tissues (dated by TCRdb to the mid-2010s). Library preparation used multiplex PCR. Sequencing took place on an Illumina HiSeq 2000. TCRdb redid the processing of the public reads, applying fastp at Q25 and MiXCR, and retained in-frame beta chains. CDR3 protein sequences are deduplicated, and each keeps its most common genes and DNA. Recorded for this sample are 70,000 or so distinct CDR3 sequences; over 40% of them occurred a single time. The ten biggest clones cover 8.4% of the sample. Sequencing input: breast tumor tissue. These receptors came from a female donor with breast cancer. Some clones in this sample may be carry-over from other donors' samples.

This clonotype showed up just a few times. V gene TRBV9 combines with J gene TRBJ1-1; perhaps TRBD1 as D (5 bases). V was cut by 0 bases and J by 5 bases, with 11 bases left in between. CDR1 SGDLS and CDR2 YYNGEE come from the germline V gene. The CDR3 runs to 14 residues. DNA for the CDR3: TGTGCCAGCAGCGTAGTGGGGGGTTGGACTGAAGCTTTCTTT. It encodes CASSVVGGWTEAFF. Together with reference TRBV9 and TRBJ1-1, the CDR3 gives the full variable domain: DSGVTQTPKHLITATGQRVTLRCSPRSGDLSVYWYQQSLDQGLQFLIQYYNGEERAKGNILERFSAQQFPDLHSELNLSSLELGDSALYFCASSVVGGWTEAFFGQGTRLTVV.

The V and J genes are TRBV28 and TRBJ2-5; 9 bases match TRBD2. V lost 5 bases, J lost 5 bases, and 6 bases stayed unmatched. CDR3 size: 14 residues. Germline V gene data show CDR1 as MDHEN and CDR2 as SYDVKM. The CDR3 region is CASSNSGGGETQYF. CDR3 coding DNA: TGTGCCAGCAGTAATAGCGGGGGTGGGGAGACCCAGTACTTC.

This clonotype has ten or more counts. CDR3 residues: CSARLQGRGETQYF. CDR3 DNA sequence: TGCAGTGCTAGATTACAGGGTCGGGGGGAGACCCAGTACTTC. The chain carries TRBV20-1 and TRBJ2-5; TRBD1 or TRBD2 may be the D gene (6 bases each). Trimming took 2 bases from V and 5 from J, leaving 15 bases between them. Germline V CDR1 and CDR2: DFQATT, SNEGSKA (reference sequence). The CDR3 totals 14 residues.

Worth noting for this clonotype: This may be a read error, as it is one base from a much larger clone. The J gene is TRBJ2-5, the V gene TRBV18; D is uncertain. The V gene's germline CDR1 is KGHSH and CDR2 LQKENI. This CDR3 spans 12 amino acids. CDR3 nucleotides: TGTGCCAGCTTACCATTCAAAGAGACCCAGTACTTC. Translation: CASLPFKETQYF.

Turning to this clonotype: The DNA is omitted, as the CDR3 cannot be located on it reliably, and the CDR3 follows TCRdb's listing. The rearrangement links TRBV7-2 to TRBJ1-5; the D call TRBD1 from the table was never checked on the DNA. Ends included, the CDR3 has 24 residues. CDR1 SGHTA and CDR2 FQGNSA come from the germline V gene. The CDR3 sequence: CDSSFYICSARGTGTGLSHQPQHF.

This clonotype was recorded at least ten times. The CDR3 DNA reads TGTGCCAGCAGACCCGGGACTAGCAGTAATGAGCAGTTCTTC. Translation gives CASRPGTSSNEQFF. The rearrangement uses TRBV6-5 and TRBJ2-1; 9 bases line up with TRBD2. Unmatched junction bases numbered 7, after V lost 6 bases and J lost 7 bases. This CDR3 is 14 amino acids long. Germline values: CDR1 MNHEY, CDR2 SVGAGI.

The rearrangement uses TRBV20-1 and TRBJ1-2; D gene ambiguous. CDR1 is DFQATT and CDR2 is SNEGSKA in the germline V gene (reference sequence). The V gene lost 6 bases and the J gene lost 7 bases, with 18 bases spanning the gap. This CDR3 has 13 residues. CDR3 bases: TGCAGTGCAACCGACGCGTTCTCCTCTGGCTACACCTTC. Translation: CSATDAFSSGYTF.

This clonotype was seen at least ten times. V usage is TRBV5-1 and J usage is TRBJ2-3, with 13 bases fitting TRBD2. With 1 base clipped from V and 0 bases from J, the junction kept 14 bases outside the gene matches. The CDR3 sequence is 21 residues long. The germline V gene encodes CDR1 SGHRS and CDR2 YFSETQ. CDR3 loop: CASSLTTTRTSGGPSTDTQYF. CDR3 nucleotides: TGCGCCAGCAGCTTGACTACAACCAGGACTAGCGGGGGCCCCAGCACAGATACGCAGTATTTT.

There are many counts of this clonotype. The chain carries TRBV6-2 or TRBV6-3 and TRBJ1-4; TRBD1 might be the D (5 bases). Germline CDR1 MNHEY, CDR2 SVGEGT. V was cut by 2 bases and J by 10 bases, with 14 bases left in between. The CDR3 sequence is 14 residues long. DNA for the CDR3: TGTGCCAGCAGTTACCGGCGACACGGGGGAAAACTGTTTTTT. Its translation: CASSYRRHGGKLFF.

This clonotype occurred a few times. This clone may be a read error of a much larger clone one base away. The chain has TRBV9 and TRBJ1-2, with 10 bases identical to TRBD1. Germline loops: CDR1 SGDLS, CDR2 YYNGEE. The length of the CDR3 is 15 residues. The V gene end was trimmed by 4 bases and the J gene end by 13 bases; junction bases not matched to a gene: 16. The CDR3 nucleotides read TGTGCCAGCAGCCCCCGACCCGACAGGGGGCTTGACTCCACCTTC. This gives the protein CASSPRPDRGLDSTF.

This clonotype was seen many times. This sequence may be a read error, since a much larger clone differs from it by one base. The rearrangement links TRBV6-5 to TRBJ1-2; D gene uncertain. The CDR3 covers 11 residues. Trimming took off 6 bases at V and 5 bases at J, with 7 bases between the two ends. Per germline, CDR1 MNHEY and CDR2 SVGAGI. The DNA of the CDR3 is TGTGCCAGCAGCCACTTGTATGGCTACACCTTC. It is translated as CASSHLYGYTF.

The V and J genes are TRBV7-9 and TRBJ2-1; TRBD2 matches 11 bases. J gave up 7 bases and V 1 base, and 3 bases lay outside the gene matches. The CDR3 loop spans 15 amino acids. Germline-derived CDR1 and CDR2 are SEHNR and FQNEAQ (reference sequence). CDR3 sequence: CASSLVTSGRNEQFF. The DNA of the CDR3 is TGTGCCAGCAGCTTAGTTACTAGCGGGAGAAATGAGCAGTTCTTC.

This clonotype was detected ten times or more. The chain has TRBV6-5 and TRBJ2-1, with unresolved D. Germline CDR1 reads MNHEY; CDR2 reads SVGAGI. The CDR3 has 13 residues. Trimming removed 2 bases from V and 7 bases from J, with 9 bases in between. The CDR3 protein is CASSYGEGNEQFF. DNA for the CDR3: TGTGCCAGCAGTTACGGGGAAGGGAATGAGCAGTTCTTC.

The chain carries TRBV7-2 and TRBJ2-5; 10 bases align to TRBD2. This CDR3 region has 17 residues. Unmatched junction bases numbered 13, after V lost 4 bases and J lost 5 bases. In germline, CDR1 is SGHTA, CDR2 FQGNSA. The CDR3 is CASSSTPSGRAGETQYF. DNA for the CDR3: TGTGCCAGCAGCTCAACCCCCAGCGGGAGGGCCGGGGAGACCCAGTACTTC. Together with reference TRBV7-2 and TRBJ2-5, the CDR3 gives the full variable domain: GAGVSQSPSNKVTEKGKDVELRCDPISGHTALYWYRQSLGQGLEFLIYFQGNSAPDKSGLPSDRFSAERTGGSVSTLTIQRTQQEDSAVYLCASSSTPSGRAGETQYFGPGTRLLVL.

V usage is TRBV11-3 and J usage is TRBJ1-1, with D possibly matching TRBD1 (5 bases). This CDR3 is 14 amino acids long. Trimming pared 2 bases from V and 2 bases from J, leaving 9 bases between. In germline, CDR1 is SGHNT, CDR2 YENEEA. The CDR3 spells CASSLMGGNTEAFF. CDR3 in DNA: TGTGCCAGCAGCTTAATGGGGGGAAACACTGAAGCTTTCTTT. Based on the CDR3 plus reference TRBV11-3 and TRBJ1-1, the full variable domain is EAGVVQSPRYKIIEKKQPVAFWCNPISGHNTLYWYLQNLGQGPELLIRYENEEAVDDSQLPKDRFSAERLKGVDSTLKIQPAELGDSAVYLCASSLMGGNTEAFFGQGTRLTVV.

This clonotype was counted between two and nine times. With a much larger clone just one base away, this may be a read error. The V call is TRBV13, the J call TRBJ1-4; TRBD1 agrees at 7 bases. V shed 4 bases, J shed 8 bases, and the junction held 10 bases outside the gene matches. The CDR3 sequence is 15 residues long. Per germline, CDR1 PRHDT and CDR2 FYEKMQ (reference sequence). The CDR3 loop reads CASSSHRGRWEKLFF. For the CDR3, the DNA is TGTGCCAGCAGCTCCCACAGGGGAAGGTGGGAAAAACTGTTTTTT.

This chain uses TRBV7-9 with TRBJ1-6; 8 positions match TRBD1. This CDR3 is built from 15 residues. The trim removed 5 bases at V and 13 bases at J, leaving 13 bases unmatched. Germline CDR1 and CDR2: SEHNR and FQNEAQ (reference sequence). CDR3 region: CASSAGGKSNGPLHF. In nucleotides, the CDR3 is TGTGCCAGCAGCGCAGGGGGCAAGAGCAATGGGCCCCTCCACTTT.

This clonotype showed up many times. This chain's CDR3 is CAWRARSNQPQHF. CDR3 in DNA: TGTGCCTGGAGAGCACGGAGCAATCAGCCCCAGCATTTT. The V call is TRBV30, the J call TRBJ1-5, with D uncertain. From germline, CDR1 is GTSNPN and CDR2 SVGIG (reference sequence). The CDR3 spans 13 residues. V lost 3 bases to trimming and J lost 1 base, with 7 bases between them.

This clonotype was picked up many times. This chain uses TRBV10-2 with TRBJ1-5; D unclear. The CDR3 length is 17 residues. V lost 3 bases, J lost 5 bases, and 20 bases lay in between. The germline CDR1 and CDR2 sequences are WSHSY and SAAADI. DNA of the CDR3: TGCGCCAGCAGTGATTTACGGGTGGTAGGTCTCCATCAGCCCCAGCATTTT. Residues: CASSDLRVVGLHQPQHF.

CDR3 sequence reads: CASSFGLAGNSPLHF. Written as DNA, the CDR3 is TGTGCCAGCAGCTTCGGACTAGCGGGCAATTCACCCCTCCACTTT. This chain links TRBV13 with TRBJ1-6; D is unresolved. The CDR3 loop spans 15 amino acids. The germline CDR1 and CDR2 sequences are PRHDT and FYEKMQ (reference sequence). V shed 3 bases and J shed 7 bases, with 13 bases lying between them.